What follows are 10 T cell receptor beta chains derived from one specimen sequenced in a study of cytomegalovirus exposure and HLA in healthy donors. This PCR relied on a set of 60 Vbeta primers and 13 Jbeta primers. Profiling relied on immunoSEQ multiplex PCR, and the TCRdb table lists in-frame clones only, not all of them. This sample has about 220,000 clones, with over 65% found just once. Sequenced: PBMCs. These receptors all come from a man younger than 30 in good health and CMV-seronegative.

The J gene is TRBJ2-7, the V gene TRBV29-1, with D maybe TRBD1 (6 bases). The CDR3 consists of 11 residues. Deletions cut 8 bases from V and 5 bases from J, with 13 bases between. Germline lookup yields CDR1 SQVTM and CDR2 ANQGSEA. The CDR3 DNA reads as TGCAGCACCCAGGGGCCCGACGAGCAGTACTTC. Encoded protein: CSTQGPDEQYF.

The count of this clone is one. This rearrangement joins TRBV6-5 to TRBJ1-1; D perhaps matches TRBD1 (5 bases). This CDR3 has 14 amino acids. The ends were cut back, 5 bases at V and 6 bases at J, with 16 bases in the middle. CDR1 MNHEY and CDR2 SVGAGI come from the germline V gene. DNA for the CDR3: TGTGCCAGCAGTAACCAGGGAGGAAATTCTGAAGCTTTCTTT. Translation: CASSNQGGNSEAFF.

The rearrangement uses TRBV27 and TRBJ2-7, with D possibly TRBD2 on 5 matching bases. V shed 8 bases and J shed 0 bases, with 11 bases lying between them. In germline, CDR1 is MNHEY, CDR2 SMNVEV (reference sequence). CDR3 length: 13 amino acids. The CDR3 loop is CASAETSSYEQYF. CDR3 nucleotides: TGTGCCAGCGCGGAAACTAGCTCCTACGAGCAGTACTTC.

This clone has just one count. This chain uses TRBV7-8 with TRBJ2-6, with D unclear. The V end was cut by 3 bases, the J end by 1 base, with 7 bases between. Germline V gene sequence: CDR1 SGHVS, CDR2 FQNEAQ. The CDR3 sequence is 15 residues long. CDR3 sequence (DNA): TGTGCCAGCAGCTTGATAACATCTGGGGCCAACGTCCTGACTTTC. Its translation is CASSLITSGANVLTF.

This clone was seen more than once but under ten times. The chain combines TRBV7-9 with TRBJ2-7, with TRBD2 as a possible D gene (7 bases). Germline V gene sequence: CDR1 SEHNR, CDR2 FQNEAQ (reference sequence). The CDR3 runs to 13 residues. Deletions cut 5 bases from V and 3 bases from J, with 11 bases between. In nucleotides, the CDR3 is TGTGCCAGCAGCCGGGGGGCGAACTACGAGCAGTACTTC. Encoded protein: CASSRGANYEQYF.

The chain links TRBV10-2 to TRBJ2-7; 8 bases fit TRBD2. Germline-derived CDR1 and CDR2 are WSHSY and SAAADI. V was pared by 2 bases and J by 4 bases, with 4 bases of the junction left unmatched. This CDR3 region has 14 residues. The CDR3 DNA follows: TGCGCCAGCAGTGAGGGGACTAGTATATACGAGCAGTACTTC. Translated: CASSEGTSIYEQYF.

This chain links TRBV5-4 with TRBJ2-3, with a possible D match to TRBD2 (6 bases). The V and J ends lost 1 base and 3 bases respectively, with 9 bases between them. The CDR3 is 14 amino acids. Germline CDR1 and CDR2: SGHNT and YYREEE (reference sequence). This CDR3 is CASSLTAGTDTQYF. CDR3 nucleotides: TGTGCCAGCAGCTTGACGGCGGGAACAGATACGCAGTATTTT.

The CDR3 coding sequence is TGTGCCTTTAGCGGAACAGGGGTCACCGGGGAGCTGTTTTTT. The encoded protein is CAFSGTGVTGELFF. The chain combines TRBV30 with TRBJ2-2; perhaps TRBD1 as D (7 bases). V was cut by 7 bases and J by 4 bases, with 16 bases left in between. Germline V gene lookup returns CDR1 GTSNPN and CDR2 SVGIG (reference sequence). CDR3 length equals 14 residues.

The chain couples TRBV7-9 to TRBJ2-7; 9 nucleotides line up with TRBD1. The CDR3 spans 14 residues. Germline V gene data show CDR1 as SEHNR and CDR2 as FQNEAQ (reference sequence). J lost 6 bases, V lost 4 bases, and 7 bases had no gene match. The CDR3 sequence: CASSSQGAPREQYF. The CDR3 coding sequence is TGTGCCAGCAGCTCACAGGGGGCGCCCCGCGAGCAGTACTTC.

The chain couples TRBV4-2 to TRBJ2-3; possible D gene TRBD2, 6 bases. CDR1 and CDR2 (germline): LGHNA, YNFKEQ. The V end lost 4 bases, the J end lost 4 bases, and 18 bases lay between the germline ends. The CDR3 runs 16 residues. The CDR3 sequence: CASSLKSSGGADTQYF. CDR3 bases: TGTGCCAGCAGCCTAAAGTCCAGCGGAGGGGCAGATACGCAGTATTTT.